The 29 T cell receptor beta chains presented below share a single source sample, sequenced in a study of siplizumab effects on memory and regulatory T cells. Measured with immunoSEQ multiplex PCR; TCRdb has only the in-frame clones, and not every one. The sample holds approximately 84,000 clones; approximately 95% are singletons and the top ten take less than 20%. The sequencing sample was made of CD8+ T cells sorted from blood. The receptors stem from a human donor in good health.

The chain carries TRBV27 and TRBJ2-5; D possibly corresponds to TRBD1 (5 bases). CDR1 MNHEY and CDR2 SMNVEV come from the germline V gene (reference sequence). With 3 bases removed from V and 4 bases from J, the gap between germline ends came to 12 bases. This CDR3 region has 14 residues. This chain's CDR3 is CASSFQGVRETQYF. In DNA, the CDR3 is TGTGCCAGCAGTTTTCAAGGGGTGAGAGAGACCCAGTACTTC.

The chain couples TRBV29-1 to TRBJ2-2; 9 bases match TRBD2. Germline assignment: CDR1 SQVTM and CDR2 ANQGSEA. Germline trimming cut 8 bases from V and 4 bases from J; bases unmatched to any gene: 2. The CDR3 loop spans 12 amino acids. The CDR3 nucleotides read TGCAGCTGTAGCGGGGGCACCGGGGAGCTGTTTTTT. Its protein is CSCSGGTGELFF.

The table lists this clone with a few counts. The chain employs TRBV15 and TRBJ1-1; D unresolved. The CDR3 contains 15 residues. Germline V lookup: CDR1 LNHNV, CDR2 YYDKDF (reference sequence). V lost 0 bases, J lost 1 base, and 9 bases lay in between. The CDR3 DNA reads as TGTGCCACCAGCAGAGATGGGGTACGGAACACTGAAGCTTTCTTT. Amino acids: CATSRDGVRNTEAFF.

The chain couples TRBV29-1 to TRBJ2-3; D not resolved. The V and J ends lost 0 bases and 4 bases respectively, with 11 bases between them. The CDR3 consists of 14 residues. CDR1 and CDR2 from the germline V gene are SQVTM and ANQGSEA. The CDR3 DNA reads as TGCAGCGTTGAAGATGGGAAGGAACCAGATACGCAGTATTTT. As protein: CSVEDGKEPDTQYF.

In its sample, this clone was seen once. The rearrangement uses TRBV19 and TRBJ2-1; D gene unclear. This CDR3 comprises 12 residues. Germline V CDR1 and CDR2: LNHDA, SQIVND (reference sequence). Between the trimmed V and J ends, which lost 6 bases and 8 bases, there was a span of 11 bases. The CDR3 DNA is TGTGCCAGTAGCGCAGCTTCTGATGAGCAGTTCTTC. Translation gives CASSAASDEQFF. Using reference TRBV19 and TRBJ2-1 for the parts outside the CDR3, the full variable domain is DGGITQSPKYLFRKEGQNVTLSCEQNLNHDAMYWYRQDPGQGLRLIYYSQIVNDFQKGDIAEGYSVSREKKESFPLTVTSAQKNPTAFYLCASSAASDEQFFGPGTRLTVL.

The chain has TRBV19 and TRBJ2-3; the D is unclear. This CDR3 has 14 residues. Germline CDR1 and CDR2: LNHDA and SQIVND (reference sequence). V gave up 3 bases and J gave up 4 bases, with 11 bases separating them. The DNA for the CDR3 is TGTGCCAGTAGTATCGGTCCAGCGCCAGATACGCAGTATTTT. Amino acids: CASSIGPAPDTQYF.

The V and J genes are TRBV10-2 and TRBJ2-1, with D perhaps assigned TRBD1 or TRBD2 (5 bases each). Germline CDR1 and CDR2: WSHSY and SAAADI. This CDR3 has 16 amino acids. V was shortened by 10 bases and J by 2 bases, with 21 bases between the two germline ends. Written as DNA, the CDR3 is TGCGCCACCGCCTCCTGGACGGGGCGGGCCTACAATGAGCAGTTCTTC. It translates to CATASWTGRAYNEQFF.

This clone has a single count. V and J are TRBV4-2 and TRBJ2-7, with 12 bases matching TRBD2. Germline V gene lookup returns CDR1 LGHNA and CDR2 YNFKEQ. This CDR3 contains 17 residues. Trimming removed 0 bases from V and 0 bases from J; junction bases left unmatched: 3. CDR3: CASSQDGLAGTSYEQYF. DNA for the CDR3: TGTGCCAGCAGCCAAGATGGACTAGCGGGGACCTCCTACGAGCAGTACTTC.

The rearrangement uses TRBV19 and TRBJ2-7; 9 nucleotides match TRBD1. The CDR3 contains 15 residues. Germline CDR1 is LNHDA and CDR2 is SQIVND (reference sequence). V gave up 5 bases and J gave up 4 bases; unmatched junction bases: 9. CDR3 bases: TGTGCCAGTAGTGTGGGACAGGGTATTACGTACGAGCAGTACTTC. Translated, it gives CASSVGQGITYEQYF.

DNA of the CDR3: TGTGCCAGCAGTGAAGATCTAGCGGGGGCCCCCACAGAGCAGTACTTC. This gives the protein CASSEDLAGAPTEQYF. This chain links TRBV6-1 with TRBJ2-7, with 10 nucleotides matching TRBD2. Germline CDR1 is MNHNS and CDR2 is SASEGT. With V trimmed by 1 base and J by 7 bases, 10 bases remained unmatched. The CDR3 spans 16 residues.

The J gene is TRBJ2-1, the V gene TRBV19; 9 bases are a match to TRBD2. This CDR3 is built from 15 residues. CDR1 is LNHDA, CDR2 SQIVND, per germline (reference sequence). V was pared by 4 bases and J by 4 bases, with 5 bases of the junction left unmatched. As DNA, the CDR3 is TGTGCCAGTAGTAATGGACTAGCGAATTACAATGAGCAGTTCTTC. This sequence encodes CASSNGLANYNEQFF. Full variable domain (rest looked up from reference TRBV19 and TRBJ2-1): DGGITQSPKYLFRKEGQNVTLSCEQNLNHDAMYWYRQDPGQGLRLIYYSQIVNDFQKGDIAEGYSVSREKKESFPLTVTSAQKNPTAFYLCASSNGLANYNEQFFGPGTRLTVL.

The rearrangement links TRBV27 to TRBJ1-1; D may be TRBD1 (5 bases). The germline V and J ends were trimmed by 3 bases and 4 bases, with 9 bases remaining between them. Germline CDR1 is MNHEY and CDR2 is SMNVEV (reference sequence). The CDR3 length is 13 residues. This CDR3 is CASSLEGATEAFF. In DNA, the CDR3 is TGTGCCAGCAGTTTGGAAGGGGCCACTGAAGCTTTCTTT.

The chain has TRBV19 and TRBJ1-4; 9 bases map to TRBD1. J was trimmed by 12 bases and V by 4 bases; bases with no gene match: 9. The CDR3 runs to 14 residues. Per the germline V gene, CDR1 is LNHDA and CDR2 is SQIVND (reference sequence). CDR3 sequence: CASSTPGTGIELFF. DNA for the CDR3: TGTGCCAGTAGTACCCCCGGGACAGGGATTGAACTGTTTTTT.

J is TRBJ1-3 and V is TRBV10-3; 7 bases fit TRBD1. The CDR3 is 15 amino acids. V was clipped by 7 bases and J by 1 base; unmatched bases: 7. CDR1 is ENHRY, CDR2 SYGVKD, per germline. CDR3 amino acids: CAINSRGPSGNTIYF. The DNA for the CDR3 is TGTGCCATCAACTCGAGGGGGCCGTCTGGAAACACCATATATTTT.

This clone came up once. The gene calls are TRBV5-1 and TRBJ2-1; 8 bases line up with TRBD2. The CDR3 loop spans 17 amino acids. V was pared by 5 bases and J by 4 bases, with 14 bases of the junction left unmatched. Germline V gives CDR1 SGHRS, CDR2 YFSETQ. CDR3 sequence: CASRHRPESGSYNEQFF. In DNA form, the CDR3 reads TGCGCCAGCAGGCACCGTCCGGAAAGCGGGAGTTACAATGAGCAGTTCTTC.

This chain's CDR3 is CASSQYYNEQFF. The CDR3 nucleotides read TGCGCCAGCAGCCAATACTACAATGAGCAGTTCTTC. J is TRBJ2-1 and V is TRBV4-1, with D unclear. Germline lookup yields CDR1 MGHRA and CDR2 YSYEKL. This CDR3 is 12 amino acids long. With 2 bases removed from V and 3 bases from J, the gap between germline ends came to 2 bases.

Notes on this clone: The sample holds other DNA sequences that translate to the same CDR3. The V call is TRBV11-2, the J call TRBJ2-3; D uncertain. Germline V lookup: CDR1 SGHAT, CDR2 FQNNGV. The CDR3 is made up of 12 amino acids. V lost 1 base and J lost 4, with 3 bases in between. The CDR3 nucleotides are TGTGCCAGCAGCTTAGGCGCAGATACGCAGTATTTT. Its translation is CASSLGADTQYF.

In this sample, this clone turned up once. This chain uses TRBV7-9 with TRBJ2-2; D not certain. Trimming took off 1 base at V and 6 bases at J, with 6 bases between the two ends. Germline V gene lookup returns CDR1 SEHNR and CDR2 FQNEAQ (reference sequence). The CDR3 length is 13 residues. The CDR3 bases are TGTGCCAGCAGCTTAGTCAGGTCCGGGGAGCTGTTTTTT. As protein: CASSLVRSGELFF.

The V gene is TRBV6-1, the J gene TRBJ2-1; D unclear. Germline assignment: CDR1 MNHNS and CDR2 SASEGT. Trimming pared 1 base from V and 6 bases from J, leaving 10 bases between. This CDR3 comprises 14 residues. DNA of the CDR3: TGTGCCAGCAGTGAAGAAGCCTGGTTCAATGAGCAGTTCTTC. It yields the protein CASSEEAWFNEQFF.

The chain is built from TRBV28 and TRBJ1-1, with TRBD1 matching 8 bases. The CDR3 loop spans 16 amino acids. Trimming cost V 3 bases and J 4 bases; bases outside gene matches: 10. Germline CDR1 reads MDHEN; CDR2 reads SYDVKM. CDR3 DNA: TGTGCCAGCAGTTTTGAGACAGGGGACCCGGGCACTGAAGCTTTCTTT. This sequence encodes CASSFETGDPGTEAFF.

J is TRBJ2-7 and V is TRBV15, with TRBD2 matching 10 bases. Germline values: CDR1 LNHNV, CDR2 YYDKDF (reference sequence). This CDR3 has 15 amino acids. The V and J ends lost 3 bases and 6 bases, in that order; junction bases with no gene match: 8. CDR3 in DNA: TGTGCCACCAGCAGTGGTAGCGGGAGGCTCTCCGAGCAGTACTTC. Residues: CATSSGSGRLSEQYF.

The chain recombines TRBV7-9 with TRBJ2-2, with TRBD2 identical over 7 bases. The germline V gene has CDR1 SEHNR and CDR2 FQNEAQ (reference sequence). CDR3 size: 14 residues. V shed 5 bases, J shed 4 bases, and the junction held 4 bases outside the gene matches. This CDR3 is CASSITGGTGELFF. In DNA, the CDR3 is TGTGCCAGCAGCATAACGGGGGGCACCGGGGAGCTGTTTTTT.

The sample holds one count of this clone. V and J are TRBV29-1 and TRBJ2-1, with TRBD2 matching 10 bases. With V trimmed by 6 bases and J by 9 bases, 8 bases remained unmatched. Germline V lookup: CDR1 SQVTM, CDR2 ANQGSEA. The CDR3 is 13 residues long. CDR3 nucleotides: TGCAGCGTCGACGAGCGGGAGGGTAGTGAGCAGTTCTTC. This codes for CSVDEREGSEQFF.

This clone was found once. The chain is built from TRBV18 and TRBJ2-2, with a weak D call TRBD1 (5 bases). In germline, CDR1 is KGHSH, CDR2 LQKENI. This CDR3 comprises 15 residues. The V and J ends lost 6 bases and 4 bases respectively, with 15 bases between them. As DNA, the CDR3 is TGTGCCAGCTCCCGAAGCGACAGTCCCACCGGGGAGCTGTTTTTT. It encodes CASSRSDSPTGELFF.

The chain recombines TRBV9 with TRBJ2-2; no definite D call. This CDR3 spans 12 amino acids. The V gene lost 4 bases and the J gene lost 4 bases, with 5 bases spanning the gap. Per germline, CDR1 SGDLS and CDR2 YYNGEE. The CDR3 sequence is CASSKGTGELFF. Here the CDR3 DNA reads TGTGCCAGCAGCAAGGGCACCGGGGAGCTGTTTTTT.

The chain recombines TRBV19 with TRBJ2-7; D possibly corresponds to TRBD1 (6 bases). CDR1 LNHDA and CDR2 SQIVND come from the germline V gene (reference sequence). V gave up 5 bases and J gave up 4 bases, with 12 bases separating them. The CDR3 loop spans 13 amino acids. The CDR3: CASSLGTLYEQYF. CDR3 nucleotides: TGTGCCAGTAGTTTAGGGACACTTTACGAGCAGTACTTC. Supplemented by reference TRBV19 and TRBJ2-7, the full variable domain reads DGGITQSPKYLFRKEGQNVTLSCEQNLNHDAMYWYRQDPGQGLRLIYYSQIVNDFQKGDIAEGYSVSREKKESFPLTVTSAQKNPTAFYLCASSLGTLYEQYFGPGTRLTVT.

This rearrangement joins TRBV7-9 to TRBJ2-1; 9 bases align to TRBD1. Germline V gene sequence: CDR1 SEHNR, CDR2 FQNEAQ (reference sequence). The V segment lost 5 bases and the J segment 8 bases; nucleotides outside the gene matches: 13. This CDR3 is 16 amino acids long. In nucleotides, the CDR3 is TGTGCCAGCAGCGCTTATACAGGGGGCGCCTCGGATGAGCAGTTCTTC. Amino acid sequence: CASSAYTGGASDEQFF. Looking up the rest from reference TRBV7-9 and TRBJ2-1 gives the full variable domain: DTGVSQNPRHKITKRGQNVTFRCDPISEHNRLYWYRQTLGQGPEFLTYFQNEAQLEKSRLLSDRFSAERPKGSFSTLEIQRTEQGDSAMYLCASSAYTGGASDEQFFGPGTRLTVL.

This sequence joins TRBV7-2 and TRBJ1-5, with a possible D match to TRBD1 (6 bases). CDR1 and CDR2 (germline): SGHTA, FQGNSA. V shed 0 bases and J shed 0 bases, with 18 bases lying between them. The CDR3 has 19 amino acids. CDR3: CASSLALYRADYSNQPQHF. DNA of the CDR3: TGTGCCAGCAGCTTAGCGCTTTACAGGGCCGATTATAGCAATCAGCCCCAGCATTTT.

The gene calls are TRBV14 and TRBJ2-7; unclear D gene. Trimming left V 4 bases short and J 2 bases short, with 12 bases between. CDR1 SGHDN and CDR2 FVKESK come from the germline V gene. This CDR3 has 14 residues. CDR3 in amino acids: CASSPQLGTYEQYF. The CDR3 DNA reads TGTGCCAGCAGCCCCCAGTTAGGAACCTACGAGCAGTACTTC.